This T cell receptor (beta chain) is from a study of STAT5B mutations in CD4+ large granular lymphocyte leukemia. Study-wide results and limits: About a quarter of private leukemic clonotypes occurred rarely in other patients' non-leukemic repertoires.

Data came from immunoSEQ multiplex PCR; TCRdb stores just in-frame clones and leaves some out. The table shows approximately 32,000 clones, with about 91% occurring only once. As concerns this clone: What it recognizes is unknown.

Specimen: CD4+ T cells from blood buffy coats. The source of this sequence is a human donor in good health.

The CDR3: CASSLQGPDNSPLHF. The CDR3 DNA reads TGTGCCAGCAGCTTGCAGGGTCCCGATAATTCACCCCTCCACTTT. The chain is built from TRBV7-9 and TRBJ1-6, with D perhaps TRBD1 (5 bases). The CDR3 extends over 15 amino acids. Trimming left V 3 bases short and J 5 bases short, with 11 bases between. Looked up from germline, CDR1 is SEHNR and CDR2 is FQNEAQ (reference sequence).